These T cell receptor beta chains were read from a single sample in a study of T-cell memory formation after mild COVID-19. One entry per CDR3 protein, called by TCRdb with MiXCR from the 5' RACE reads. Here the sample spans fewer than 650,000 distinct CDR3 sequences, around 16% being singletons. The sequenced sample consisted of PBMCs or a T cell subset sorted from them (not recorded which). The receptor source for this set is an adult woman who had mild COVID-19 (a few samples of this study predate the infection). Cell type and time point are not known. Both conserved end residues are part of each CDR3. The D gene is left open where the match is weak. Where a row states a size, it is once, few, many or the class of an expanded clone; other rows omit it.

J gene | clone size | V gene | D gene | CDR3 protein | CDR3 DNA
TRBJ2-5 | . | TRBV24-1 | TRBD2 | CATSDPRRGGETQYF | TGTGCCACCAGTGATCCCCGGCGGGGAGGGGAGACCCAGTACTTC
TRBJ1-5 | . | TRBV4-1 | TRBD1 | CASSWDSLSNQPQHF | TGCGCCAGCAGCTGGGACAGCCTCAGCAATCAGCCCCAGCATTTT
TRBJ2-5 | . | TRBV5-1 | TRBD2 | CASSLGLLAGGQETQYF | TGCGCCAGCAGCTTGGGGCTTCTAGCGGGAGGTCAAGAGACCCAGTACTTC
TRBJ1-6 | few | TRBV5-1 | . | CASSLGQSNSPLHF | TGCGCCAGCAGCTTGGGACAGAGTAATTCACCCCTCCACTTT
TRBJ1-1 | . | TRBV7-8 | . | CASSQPVRPNTEAFF | TGTGCCAGCAGCCAACCTGTCAGGCCCAACACTGAAGCTTTCTTT
TRBJ2-1 | . | TRBV18 | TRBD2 | CASSPGTSGGRRFF | TGTGCCAGCTCACCAGGGACTAGCGGGGGCAGACGGTTCTTC
TRBJ2-7 | few | TRBV6-5 | TRBD2 | CASSYSQGLAGFSSYEQYF | TGTGCCAGCAGTTACTCCCAGGGACTAGCGGGCTTTAGCTCCTACGAGCAGTACTTC
TRBJ1-6 | . | TRBV7-3 | . | CASSLTTDHNSPLHF | TGTGCCAGCAGCTTAACCACGGACCATAATTCACCCCTCCACTTT
TRBJ1-5 | . | TRBV19 | . | CASKERAHGPDQPQHF | TGTGCCAGTAAGGAACGGGCCCACGGGCCGGATCAGCCCCAGCATTTT
TRBJ1-2 | once | TRBV3-1 | . | CASSQVPQGFGYGYTF | TGTGCCAGCAGCCAAGTCCCCCAGGGGTTCGGCTATGGCTACACCTTC
TRBJ2-5 | few | TRBV12-3/TRBV12-4 | . | CASSWAFVEQETQYF | TGTGCCAGCAGTTGGGCCTTTGTTGAGCAAGAGACCCAGTACTTC
TRBJ1-1 | . | TRBV11-1 | . | CASGRQVNTEAFF | TGTGCCAGCGGACGACAGGTTAACACTGAAGCTTTCTTT
TRBJ1-1 | . | TRBV12-3/TRBV12-4 | . | CASIGRGNQNTEAFF | TGTGCCAGCATAGGTCGGGGGAACCAGAACACTGAAGCTTTCTTT
TRBJ2-1 | . | TRBV20-1 | . | CSANRWGSLALLPSHEQFF | TGCAGTGCTAACCGCTGGGGGAGTCTAGCGCTCCTCCCCTCTCATGAGCAGTTCTTC
TRBJ2-3 | . | TRBV21-1 | . | CASSKTGEDTQYF | TGTGCCAGCAGCAAAACAGGGGAGGATACGCAGTATTTT
TRBJ2-7 | few | TRBV12-3/TRBV12-4 | TRBD1 | CASERSQGRSFHEQYF | TGTGCCAGCGAAAGGTCACAGGGGAGAAGTTTCCACGAGCAGTACTTC
TRBJ2-3 | . | TRBV7-2 | TRBD2 | CASSPPGGRGPDTQYF | TGTGCCAGCAGCCCCCCCGGCGGGAGGGGGCCGGATACGCAGTATTTT
TRBJ2-7 | . | TRBV10-3 | . | CAISEATNRAGKAYEQYF | TGTGCCATCAGTGAGGCAACGAATCGGGCAGGGAAAGCCTACGAGCAGTACTTC
TRBJ1-5 | few | TRBV20-1 | . | CSAKSGGDSNQPQHF | TGCAGTGCTAAATCGGGCGGGGATAGCAATCAGCCCCAGCATTTT
TRBJ2-1 | many | TRBV2 | TRBD2 | CASSEAVYGRKKNEQFF | TGTGCCAGCAGTGAAGCGGTCTACGGGAGGAAGAAAAATGAGCAGTTCTTC
TRBJ2-1 | . | TRBV27 | . | CASSIKLAAGSNEQFF | TGTGCCAGCAGTATCAAACTAGCTGCGGGGTCCAATGAGCAGTTCTTC
TRBJ2-7 | . | TRBV27 | TRBD1 | CASSLSDRQGFYEQYF | TGTGCCAGCAGTTTATCCGATAGACAGGGTTTTTACGAGCAGTACTTC
TRBJ2-1 | . | TRBV27 | . | CASRSARSYNEQFF | TGTGCCAGCAGATCGGCCCGCTCCTACAATGAGCAGTTCTTC
TRBJ2-1 | . | TRBV7-3 | . | CASSVGTSTQFF | TGTGCCAGCAGCGTAGGGACAAGTACCCAGTTCTTC
TRBJ2-3 | few | TRBV25-1 | . | CASSGPSGSDTDTQYF | TGTGCCAGCAGTGGTCCTTCAGGGTCCGACACAGATACGCAGTATTTT
TRBJ2-5 | few | TRBV7-3 | . | CASSYESRNQETQYF | TGTGCCAGCAGCTACGAATCGAGGAATCAAGAGACCCAGTACTTC
TRBJ2-5 | few | TRBV12-3/TRBV12-4 | . | CASSGRRLRETQYF | TGTGCCAGCAGTGGGCGGCGGTTGCGGGAGACCCAGTACTTC
TRBJ2-3 | . | TRBV12-3/TRBV12-4 | TRBD1 | CASRPGQPSTDTQYF | TGTGCCAGCAGGCCGGGACAGCCCAGCACAGATACGCAGTATTTT
TRBJ2-3 | few | TRBV5-6 | . | CASSLILSDTQYF | TGTGCCAGCAGCTTGATTCTATCAGATACGCAGTATTTT
TRBJ2-7 | . | TRBV12-3/TRBV12-4 | TRBD1 | CASSFGFGQGTYEQYF | TGTGCCAGCAGTTTTGGATTCGGACAGGGGACTTACGAGCAGTACTTC
TRBJ2-5 | few | TRBV7-9 | TRBD2 | CASSLGLAGGPRETQYF | TGTGCCAGCAGCTTGGGACTAGCGGGAGGGCCCCGAGAGACCCAGTACTTC